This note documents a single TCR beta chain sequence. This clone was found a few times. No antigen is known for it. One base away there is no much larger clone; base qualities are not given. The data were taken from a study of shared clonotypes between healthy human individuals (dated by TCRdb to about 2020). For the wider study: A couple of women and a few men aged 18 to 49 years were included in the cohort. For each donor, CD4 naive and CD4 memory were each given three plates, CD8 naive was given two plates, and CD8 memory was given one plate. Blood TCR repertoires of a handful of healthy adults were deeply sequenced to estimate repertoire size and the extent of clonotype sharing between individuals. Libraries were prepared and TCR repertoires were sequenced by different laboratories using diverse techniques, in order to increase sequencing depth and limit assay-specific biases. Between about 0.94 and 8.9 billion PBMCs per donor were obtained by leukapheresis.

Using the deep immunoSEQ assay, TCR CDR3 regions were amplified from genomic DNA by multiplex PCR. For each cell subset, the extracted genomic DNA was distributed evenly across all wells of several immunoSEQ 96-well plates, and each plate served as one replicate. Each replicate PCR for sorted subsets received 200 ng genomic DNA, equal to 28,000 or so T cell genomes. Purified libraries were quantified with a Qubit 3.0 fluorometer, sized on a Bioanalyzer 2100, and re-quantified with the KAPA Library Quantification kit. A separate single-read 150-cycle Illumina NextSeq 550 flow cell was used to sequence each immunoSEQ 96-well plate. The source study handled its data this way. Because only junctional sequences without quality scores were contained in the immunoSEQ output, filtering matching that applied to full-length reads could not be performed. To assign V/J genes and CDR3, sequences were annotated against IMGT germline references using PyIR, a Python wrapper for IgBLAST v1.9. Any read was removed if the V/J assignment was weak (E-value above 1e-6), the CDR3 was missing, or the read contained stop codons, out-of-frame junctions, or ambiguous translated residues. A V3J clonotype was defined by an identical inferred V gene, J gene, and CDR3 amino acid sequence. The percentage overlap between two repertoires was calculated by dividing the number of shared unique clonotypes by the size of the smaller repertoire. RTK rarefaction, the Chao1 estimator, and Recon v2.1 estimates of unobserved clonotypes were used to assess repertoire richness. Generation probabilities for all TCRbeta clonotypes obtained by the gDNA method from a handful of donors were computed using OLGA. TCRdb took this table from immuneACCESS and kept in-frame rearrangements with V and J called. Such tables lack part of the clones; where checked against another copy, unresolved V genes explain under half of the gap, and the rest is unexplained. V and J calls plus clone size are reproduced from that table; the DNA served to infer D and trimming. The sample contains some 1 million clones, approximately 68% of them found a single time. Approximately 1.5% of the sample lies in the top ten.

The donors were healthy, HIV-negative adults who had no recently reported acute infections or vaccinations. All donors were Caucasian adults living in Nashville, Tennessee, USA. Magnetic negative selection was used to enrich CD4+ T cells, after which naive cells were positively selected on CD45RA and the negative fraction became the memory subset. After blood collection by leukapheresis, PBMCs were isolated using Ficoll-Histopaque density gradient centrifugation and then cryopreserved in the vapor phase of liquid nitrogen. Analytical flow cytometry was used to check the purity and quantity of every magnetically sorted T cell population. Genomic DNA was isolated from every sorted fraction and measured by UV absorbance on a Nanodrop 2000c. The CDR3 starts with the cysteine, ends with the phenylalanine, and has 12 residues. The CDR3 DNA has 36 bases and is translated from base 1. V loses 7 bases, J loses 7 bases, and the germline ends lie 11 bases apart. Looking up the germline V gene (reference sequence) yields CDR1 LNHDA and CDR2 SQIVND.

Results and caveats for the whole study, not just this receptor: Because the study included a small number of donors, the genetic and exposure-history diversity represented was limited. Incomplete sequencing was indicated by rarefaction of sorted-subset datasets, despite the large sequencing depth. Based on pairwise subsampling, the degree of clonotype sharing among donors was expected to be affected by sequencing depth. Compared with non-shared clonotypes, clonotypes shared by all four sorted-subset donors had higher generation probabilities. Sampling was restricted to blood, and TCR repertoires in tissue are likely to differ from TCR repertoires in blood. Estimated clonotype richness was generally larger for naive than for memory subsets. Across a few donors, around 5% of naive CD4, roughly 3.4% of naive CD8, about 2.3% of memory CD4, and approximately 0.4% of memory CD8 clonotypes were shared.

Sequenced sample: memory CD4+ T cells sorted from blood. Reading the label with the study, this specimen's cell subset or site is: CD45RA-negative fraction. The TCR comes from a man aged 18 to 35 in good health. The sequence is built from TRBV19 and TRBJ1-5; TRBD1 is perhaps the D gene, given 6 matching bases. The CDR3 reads CASKQGWQPQHF. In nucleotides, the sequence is TGTGCCAGTAAACAGGGATGGCAGCCCCAGCATTTT.